This T cell receptor (beta chain) was documented in a study of blood T cell repertoires in COVID-19. Assay: immunoSEQ multiplex PCR; the TCRdb copy retains only in-frame clones and omits some. Found here are approximately 470,000 clones, around 90% of them singletons; the top ten hold about 0.65%. Germline lookup yields CDR1 SNHLY and CDR2 FYNNEI. The CDR3 is made up of 13 amino acids. Deletions cut 8 bases from V and 1 base from J, with 11 bases between. The source of this sequence is a woman aged 18-29 years who had recovered from COVID-19. Sequencing input: PBMCs or T cells enriched from blood (not recorded which). The chain combines TRBV2 with TRBJ1-1, with D possibly matching TRBD1 (5 bases). CDR3 DNA: TGTGCCAGCGTCAGGGATCAGAACACTGAAGCTTTCTTT. Its translation is CASVRDQNTEAFF.